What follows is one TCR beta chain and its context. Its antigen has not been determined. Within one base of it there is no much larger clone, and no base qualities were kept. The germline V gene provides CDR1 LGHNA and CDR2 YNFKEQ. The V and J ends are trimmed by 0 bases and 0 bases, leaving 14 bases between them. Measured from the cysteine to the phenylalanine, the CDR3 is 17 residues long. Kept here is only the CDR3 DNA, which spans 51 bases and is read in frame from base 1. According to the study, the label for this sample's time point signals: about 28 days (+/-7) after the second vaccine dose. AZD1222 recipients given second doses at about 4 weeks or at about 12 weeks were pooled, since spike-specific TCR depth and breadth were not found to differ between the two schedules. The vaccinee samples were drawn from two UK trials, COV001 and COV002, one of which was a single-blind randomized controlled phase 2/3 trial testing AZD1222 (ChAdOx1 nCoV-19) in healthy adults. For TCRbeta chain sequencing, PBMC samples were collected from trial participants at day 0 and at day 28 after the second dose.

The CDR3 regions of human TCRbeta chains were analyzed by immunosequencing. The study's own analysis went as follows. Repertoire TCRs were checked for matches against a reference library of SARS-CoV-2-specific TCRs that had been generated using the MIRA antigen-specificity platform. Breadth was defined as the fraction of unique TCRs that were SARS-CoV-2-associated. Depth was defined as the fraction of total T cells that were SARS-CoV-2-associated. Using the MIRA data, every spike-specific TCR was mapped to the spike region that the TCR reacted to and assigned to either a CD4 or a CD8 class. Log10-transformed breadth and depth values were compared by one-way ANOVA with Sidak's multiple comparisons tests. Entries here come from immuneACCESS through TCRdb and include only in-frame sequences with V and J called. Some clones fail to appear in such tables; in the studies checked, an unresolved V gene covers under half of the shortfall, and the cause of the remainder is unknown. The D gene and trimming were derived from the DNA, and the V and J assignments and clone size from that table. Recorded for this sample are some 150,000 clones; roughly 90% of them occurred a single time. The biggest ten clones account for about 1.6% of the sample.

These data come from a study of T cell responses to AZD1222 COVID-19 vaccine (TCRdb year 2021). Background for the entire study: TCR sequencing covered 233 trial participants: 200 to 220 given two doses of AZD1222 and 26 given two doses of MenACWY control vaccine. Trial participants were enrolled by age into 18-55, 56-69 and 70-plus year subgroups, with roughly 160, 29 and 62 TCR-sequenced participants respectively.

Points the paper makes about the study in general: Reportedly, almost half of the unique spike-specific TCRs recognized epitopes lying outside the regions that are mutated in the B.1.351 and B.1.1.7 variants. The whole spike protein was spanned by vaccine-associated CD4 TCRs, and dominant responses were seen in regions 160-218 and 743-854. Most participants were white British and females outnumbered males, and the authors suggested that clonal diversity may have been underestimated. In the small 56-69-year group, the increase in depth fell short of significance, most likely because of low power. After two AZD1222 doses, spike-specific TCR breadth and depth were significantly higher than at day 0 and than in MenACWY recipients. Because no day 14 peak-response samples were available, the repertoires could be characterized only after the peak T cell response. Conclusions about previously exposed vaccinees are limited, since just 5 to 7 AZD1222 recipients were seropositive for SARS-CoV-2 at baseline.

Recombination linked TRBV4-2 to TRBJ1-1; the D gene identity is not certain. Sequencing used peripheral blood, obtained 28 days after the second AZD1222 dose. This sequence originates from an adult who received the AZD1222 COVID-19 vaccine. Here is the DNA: TGTGCCAGCAGCCAAGAATGGCCGGAACCTATGAACACTGAAGCTTTCTTT. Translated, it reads CASSQEWPEPMNTEAFF.